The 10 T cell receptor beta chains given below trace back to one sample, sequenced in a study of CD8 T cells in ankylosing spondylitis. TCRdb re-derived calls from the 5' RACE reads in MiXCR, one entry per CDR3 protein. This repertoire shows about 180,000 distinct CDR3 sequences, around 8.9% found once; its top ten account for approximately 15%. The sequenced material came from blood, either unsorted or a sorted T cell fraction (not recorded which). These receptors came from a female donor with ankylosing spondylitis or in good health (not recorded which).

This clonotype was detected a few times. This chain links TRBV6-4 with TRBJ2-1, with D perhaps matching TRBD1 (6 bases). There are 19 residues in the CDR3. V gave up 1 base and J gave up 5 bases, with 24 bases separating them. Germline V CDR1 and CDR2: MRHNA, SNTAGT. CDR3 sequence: CASSDYPGREGGRNNEQFF. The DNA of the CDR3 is TGTGCCAGCAGTGACTACCCTGGACGAGAAGGGGGTAGAAACAATGAGCAGTTCTTC.

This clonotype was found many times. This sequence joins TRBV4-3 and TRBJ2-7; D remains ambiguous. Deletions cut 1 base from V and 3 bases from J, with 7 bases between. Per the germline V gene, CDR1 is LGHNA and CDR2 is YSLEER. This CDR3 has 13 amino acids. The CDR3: CASSQVQDYEQYF. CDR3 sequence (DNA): TGCGCCAGCAGCCAAGTTCAGGACTACGAGCAGTACTTC.

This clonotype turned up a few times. CDR3 region: CSASLTGGPYEQYF. As DNA, the CDR3 is TGCAGTGCTAGTCTAACGGGAGGGCCCTACGAGCAGTACTTC. The chain employs TRBV20-1 and TRBJ2-7; 8 nucleotides agree with TRBD2. The germline V gene has CDR1 DFQATT and CDR2 SNEGSKA (reference sequence). The CDR3 is 14 amino acids. The V and J ends lost 3 bases and 2 bases, in that order; junction bases with no gene match: 6.

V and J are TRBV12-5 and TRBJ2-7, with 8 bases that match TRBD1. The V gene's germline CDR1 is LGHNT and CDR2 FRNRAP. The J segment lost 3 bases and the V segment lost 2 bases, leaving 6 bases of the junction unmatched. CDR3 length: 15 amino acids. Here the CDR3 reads CASGLPGTGFYEQYF. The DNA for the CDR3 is TGTGCTAGTGGTTTGCCAGGGACAGGCTTCTACGAGCAGTACTTC.

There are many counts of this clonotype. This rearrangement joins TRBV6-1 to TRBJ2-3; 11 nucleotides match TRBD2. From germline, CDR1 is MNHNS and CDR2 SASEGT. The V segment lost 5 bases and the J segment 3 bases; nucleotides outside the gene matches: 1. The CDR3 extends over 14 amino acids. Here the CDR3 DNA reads TGTGCCAGCAGTATAGCGGGAGGGACAGATACGCAGTATTTT. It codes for CASSIAGGTDTQYF.

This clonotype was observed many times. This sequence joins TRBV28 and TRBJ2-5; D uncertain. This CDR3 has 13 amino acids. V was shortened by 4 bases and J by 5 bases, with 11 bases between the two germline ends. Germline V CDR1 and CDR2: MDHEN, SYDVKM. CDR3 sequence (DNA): TGTGCCAGCAGTTCCATAGATGCTGAGACCCAGTACTTC. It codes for CASSSIDAETQYF.

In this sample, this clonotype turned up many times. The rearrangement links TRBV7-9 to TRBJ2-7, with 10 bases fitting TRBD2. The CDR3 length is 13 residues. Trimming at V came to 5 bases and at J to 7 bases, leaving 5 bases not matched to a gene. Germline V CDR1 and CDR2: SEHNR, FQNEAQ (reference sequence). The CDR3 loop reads CASSTSGTGEQYF. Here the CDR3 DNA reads TGTGCCAGCAGCACTAGCGGGACGGGGGAGCAGTACTTC.

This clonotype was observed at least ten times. CDR3 sequence: CSAKGYEQYF. The CDR3 DNA is TGCAGTGCTAAAGGGTACGAGCAGTACTTC. V is TRBV20-1 and J is TRBJ2-7; D call uncertain. V was pared by 4 bases and J by 4 bases, with 5 bases between. Germline values: CDR1 DFQATT, CDR2 SNEGSKA (reference sequence). This CDR3 region has 10 residues.

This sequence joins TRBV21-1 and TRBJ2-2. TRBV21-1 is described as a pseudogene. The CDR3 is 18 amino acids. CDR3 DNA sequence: TGTGCCAGCAGCAAAGCGCTCGCAGAGAGGGCCAACACCGGGGAGCTGTTTTTT. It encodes CASSKALAERANTGELFF.

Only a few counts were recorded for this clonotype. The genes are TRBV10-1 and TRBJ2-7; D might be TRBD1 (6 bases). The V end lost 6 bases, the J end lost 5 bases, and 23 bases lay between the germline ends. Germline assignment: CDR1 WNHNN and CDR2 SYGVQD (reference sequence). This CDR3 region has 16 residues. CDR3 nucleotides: TGCGCCAGCAGCCCCGGCTCGCACAGGGTCGATAACGAGCAGTACTTC. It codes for CASSPGSHRVDNEQYF.